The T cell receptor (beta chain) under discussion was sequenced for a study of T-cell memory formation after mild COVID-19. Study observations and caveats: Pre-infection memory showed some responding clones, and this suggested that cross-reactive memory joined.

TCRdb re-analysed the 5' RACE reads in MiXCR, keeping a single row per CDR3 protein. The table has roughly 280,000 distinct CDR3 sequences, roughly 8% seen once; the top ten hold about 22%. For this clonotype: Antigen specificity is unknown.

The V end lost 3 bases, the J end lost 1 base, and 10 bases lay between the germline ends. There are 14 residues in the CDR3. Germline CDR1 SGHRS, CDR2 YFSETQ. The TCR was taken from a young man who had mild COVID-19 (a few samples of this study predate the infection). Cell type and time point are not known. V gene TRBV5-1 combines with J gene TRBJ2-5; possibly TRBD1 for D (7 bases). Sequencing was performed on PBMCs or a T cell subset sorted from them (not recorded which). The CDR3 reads CASSWRDSQETQYF. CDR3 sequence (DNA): TGCGCCAGCAGCTGGAGGGACAGCCAAGAGACCCAGTACTTC.